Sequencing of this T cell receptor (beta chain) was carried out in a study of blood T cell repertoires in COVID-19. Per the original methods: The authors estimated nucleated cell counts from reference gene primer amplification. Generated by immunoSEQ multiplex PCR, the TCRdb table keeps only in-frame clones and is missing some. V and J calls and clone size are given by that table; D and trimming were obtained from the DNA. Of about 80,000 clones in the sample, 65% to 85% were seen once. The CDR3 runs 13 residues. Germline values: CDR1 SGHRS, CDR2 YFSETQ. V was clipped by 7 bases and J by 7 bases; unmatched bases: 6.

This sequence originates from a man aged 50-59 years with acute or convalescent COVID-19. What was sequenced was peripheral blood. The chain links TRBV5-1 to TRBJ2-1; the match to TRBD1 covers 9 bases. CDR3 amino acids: CASHPGQGNEQFF. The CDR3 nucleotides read TGCGCCAGCCATCCGGGACAGGGTAATGAGCAGTTCTTC.